Shown below are 11 T cell receptor beta chains from a single sample sequenced in a study of Ad26.COV2.S vaccination and SARS-CoV-2 variants. Here immunoSEQ multiplex PCR was the method, and the copy in TCRdb shows in-frame clones only, minus some. The sample records about 350,000 clones, under 95% being singletons. Sequences were derived from peripheral blood, sampled after recovery from COVID-19. These receptors were obtained from a human donor who had recovered from COVID-19.

With regard to this clone: Other DNA sequences within the sample encode an identical CDR3. The genes are TRBV3-1 (or the pseudogene TRBV3-2) and TRBJ1-3, with unresolved D. Germline loops: CDR1 LGHDT, CDR2 YNNKEL (reference sequence). Trimming left V 1 base short and J 4 bases short, with 5 bases between. This CDR3 region has 13 residues. The CDR3 protein is CASSQAGGNTIYF. CDR3 coding DNA: TGTGCCAGCAGCCAAGCAGGAGGAAACACCATATATTTT.

The chain combines TRBV7-9 with TRBJ2-1; the D gene could be TRBD1 or TRBD2 (6 bases each). Trimming removed 6 bases at V and 5 bases at J, with 26 bases between. CDR1 is SEHNR and CDR2 is FQNEAQ in the germline V gene (reference sequence). The CDR3 runs 18 residues. The CDR3 region is CASSTGLTVGGLHNEQFF. In DNA form, the CDR3 reads TGTGCCAGCAGTACCGGACTAACGGTGGGGGGCCTCCACAATGAGCAGTTCTTC.

J is TRBJ2-7 and V is TRBV9, with TRBD2 as a possible D gene (5 bases). V was clipped by 0 bases and J by 3 bases, with 13 bases between them. Per the germline V gene, CDR1 is SGDLS and CDR2 is YYNGEE. This CDR3 is 15 amino acids long. CDR3 bases: TGTGCCAGCAGCGTAGGAGGGCGGCCCTACTACGAGCAGTACTTC. It encodes CASSVGGRPYYEQYF.

This chain connects TRBV9 to TRBJ1-5, with D hard to call. The CDR3 runs to 15 residues. CDR1 SGDLS and CDR2 YYNGEE come from the germline V gene. V was cut by 4 bases and J by 4 bases, with 15 bases left in between. This CDR3 is CASSLPGLINQPQHF. DNA for the CDR3: TGTGCCAGCAGCCTGCCTGGACTGATTAATCAGCCCCAGCATTTT.

The V call is TRBV20-1, the J call TRBJ2-7; D unclear. The ends were cut back, 6 bases at V and 5 bases at J, with 8 bases in the middle. This CDR3 spans 10 amino acids. The V gene's germline CDR1 is DFQATT and CDR2 SNEGSKA (reference sequence). CDR3 bases: TGCAGTGCCCTGATCGACGAGCAGTACTTC. It yields the protein CSALIDEQYF.

V is TRBV6-5 and J is TRBJ2-2, with 7 bases that match TRBD1. The J segment lost 5 bases and the V segment lost 6 bases, leaving 9 bases of the junction unmatched. The CDR3 runs to 15 residues. From germline, CDR1 is MNHEY and CDR2 SVGAGI. CDR3 region: CASRPPLDRTGELFF. DNA for the CDR3: TGTGCCAGCAGACCCCCCTTGGACAGGACCGGGGAGCTGTTTTTT.

This clone was seen once. The V and J genes are TRBV25-1 and TRBJ1-4, with D perhaps TRBD1 (6 bases). CDR3 length equals 16 residues. Germline CDR1 MGHDK, CDR2 SYGVNS. V lost 4 bases, J lost 4 bases, and 16 bases lay in between. CDR3 coding DNA: TGTGCCAGCAGTGCGCACCAGGGGATCGGTAATGAAAAACTGTTTTTT. It codes for CASSAHQGIGNEKLFF.

V usage is TRBV10-3 and J usage is TRBJ2-2; tentative D call: TRBD1 (6 bases). The V end lost 6 bases, the J end lost 3 bases, and 20 bases lay between the germline ends. The germline V gene has CDR1 ENHRY and CDR2 SYGVKD. The CDR3 has 17 amino acids. CDR3 region: CAIRTYTDRLDTGELFF. The DNA for the CDR3 is TGTGCCATCAGAACGTATACCGACAGGCTAGACACCGGGGAGCTGTTTTTT.

The J gene is TRBJ1-1, the V gene TRBV4-1; D gene uncertain. The CDR3 contains 17 residues. CDR1 MGHRA and CDR2 YSYEKL come from the germline V gene. V lost 4 bases and J lost 4, with 22 bases in between. The CDR3 DNA reads TGCGCCAGCAGCCCCCACCCCTCTCAATTGGGCGGCACTGAAGCTTTCTTT. Its protein is CASSPHPSQLGGTEAFF.

This chain links TRBV5-1 with TRBJ2-3; D is ambiguous. The CDR3 runs 14 residues. Germline lookup yields CDR1 SGHRS and CDR2 YFSETQ. The V and J ends lost 3 bases and 3 bases respectively, with 11 bases between them. In DNA form, the CDR3 reads TGCGCCAGCAGCTCGGCGCCGTCTACAGATACGCAGTATTTT. This gives the protein CASSSAPSTDTQYF.

This clone occurred once. The chain combines TRBV5-6 with TRBJ2-2; D gene unclear. The CDR3 is 19 residues long. Trimming left V 2 bases short and J 0 bases short, with 20 bases between. Germline V gene data show CDR1 as SGHDT and CDR2 as YYEEEE. CDR3 DNA sequence: TGTGCCAGCAGCTTTTCACTCTTCGCGCGGATGACGAACACCGGGGAGCTGTTTTTT. Translating gives CASSFSLFARMTNTGELFF.